These 15 T cell receptor beta chains originate from one sample sequenced in a study of T cells in Graves' hyperthyroidism and ophthalmopathy. Researchers took RNA transcripts and amplified the TCR beta CDR3 regions from them. The HTBI set primed first-round TCR CDR3 RT-PCR. TCRdb redid the calling of the multiplex PCR reads with MiXCR, one entry per CDR3 protein. The sample contains a few hundred thousand distinct CDR3 sequences, 15% to 20% of which appear only once. Material: blood. The receptors come from a man aged 50-60 years with Graves' ophthalmopathy.

In its sample, this clonotype was seen many times. The chain carries TRBV30 and TRBJ2-1; the D gene is possibly TRBD2 (6 bases). CDR1 GTSNPN and CDR2 SVGIG come from the germline V gene (reference sequence). There are 15 residues in the CDR3. The V end lost 2 bases, the J end lost 8 bases, and 19 bases lay between the germline ends. CDR3 residues: CAWSLGTSGSDEQFF. CDR3 bases: TGTGCCTGGAGTCTCGGGACTTCCGGGAGCGATGAGCAGTTCTTC.

This clonotype was seen a single time. The CDR3 spells CASSKDRDSYEQYF. CDR3 nucleotides: TGTGCCAGCAGTAAAGACAGGGATTCCTACGAGCAGTACTTC. The rearrangement uses TRBV6-1 and TRBJ2-7; TRBD1 matches at 7 bases. Germline CDR1 is MNHNS and CDR2 is SASEGT. The CDR3 runs 14 residues. Unmatched junction bases numbered 5, after V lost 5 bases and J lost 1 base.

Many counts were recorded for this clonotype. V is TRBV4-1 and J is TRBJ2-3, with 7 bases aligning to TRBD1. This CDR3 region has 16 residues. V trimming: 3 bases; J trimming: 2 bases; junction bases outside the gene matches: 8. The germline V gene has CDR1 MGHRA and CDR2 YSYEKL. For the CDR3, the DNA is TGCGCCAGCAGCCAGGACGGGACAGTCAACACAGATACGCAGTATTTT. Protein sequence: CASSQDGTVNTDTQYF.

This clonotype occurred a few times. The V and J genes are TRBV27 and TRBJ1-1; maybe TRBD1 (5 bases). The CDR3 has 13 residues. Germline CDR1 and CDR2: MNHEY and SMNVEV (reference sequence). The V end lost 2 bases, the J end lost 8 bases, and 12 bases lay between the germline ends. CDR3 amino acids: CASSLVTAAEAFF. The CDR3 coding sequence is TGTGCCAGCAGTTTAGTGACAGCGGCGGAAGCTTTCTTT.

This clonotype came up a few times. V and J are TRBV7-3 and TRBJ1-5; no reliable D call. Germline values: CDR1 SGHTA, CDR2 FQGTGA. The CDR3 contains 13 residues. Trimming pared 3 bases from V and 6 bases from J, leaving 9 bases between. CDR3 coding DNA: TGTGCCAGCAGCTTGAGTCCAACTCAGCCCCAGCATTTT. Translated, it gives CASSLSPTQPQHF. The variable domain in full, completed from reference TRBV7-3 and TRBJ1-5, reads GAGVSQTPSNKVTEKGKYVELRCDPISGHTALYWYRQSLGQGPEFLIYFQGTGAADDSGLPNDRFFAVRPEGSVSTLKIQRTERGDSAVYLCASSLSPTQPQHFGDGTRLSIL.

This clonotype has only a few counts. DNA of the CDR3: TGTGCCAGTTCTCTCGGGGGACTAGCGGGAGGGCGAGGGGAGACCCAGTACTTC. The encoded protein is CASSLGGLAGGRGETQYF. The V gene is TRBV28, the J gene TRBJ2-5, with 16 bases identical to TRBD2. CDR1 is MDHEN and CDR2 is SYDVKM in the germline V gene. This CDR3 contains 18 residues. Trimming took 9 bases from V and 5 from J; bases not matched to a gene: 15.

The sample holds a few counts of this clonotype. The chain joins TRBV30 to TRBJ1-1; no clear D gene. Germline assignment: CDR1 GTSNPN and CDR2 SVGIG (reference sequence). The CDR3 loop spans 14 amino acids. V lost 4 bases and J lost 1, with 13 bases in between. The chain's CDR3 is CAWMRIPGNTEAFF. The CDR3 nucleotides are TGTGCCTGGATGCGAATCCCAGGGAACACTGAAGCTTTCTTT.

The chain has TRBV6-1 and TRBJ2-7, with 8 bases fitting TRBD1. This CDR3 is built from 14 residues. V shed 5 bases, J shed 10 bases, and the junction held 13 bases outside the gene matches. In germline, CDR1 is MNHNS, CDR2 SASEGT. DNA of the CDR3: TGTGCCAGCAGTTCCGGGGAGACAGGGGTGAGACAGTACTTC. This codes for CASSSGETGVRQYF.

This clonotype was seen many times. The chain couples TRBV6-5 to TRBJ2-7; D tentatively reads TRBD1 or TRBD2 (5 bases each). Germline V gene lookup returns CDR1 MNHEY and CDR2 SVGAGI. V gave up 2 bases and J gave up 0 bases, with 8 bases separating them. The CDR3 is 14 amino acids. The DNA of the CDR3 is TGTGCCAGCAGTTACGGGACGGCCTCCTACGAGCAGTACTTC. Residues: CASSYGTASYEQYF.

This clonotype was seen more than once but under ten times. The chain recombines TRBV5-1 with TRBJ2-5; D ambiguous. The CDR3 contains 15 residues. CDR1 is SGHRS, CDR2 YFSETQ, per germline. V gave up 0 bases and J gave up 3 bases, with 12 bases separating them. Here the CDR3 DNA reads TGCGCCAGCAGCTTGGCGTCAGTTCGAGAAGAGACCCAGTACTTC. Translated, it gives CASSLASVREETQYF.

This clonotype was picked up many times. The J gene is TRBJ2-7, the V gene TRBV5-1, with D perhaps matching TRBD2 (6 bases). Germline-derived CDR1 and CDR2 are SGHRS and YFSETQ. With 0 bases removed from V and 5 bases from J, the gap between germline ends came to 12 bases. The CDR3 is made up of 14 amino acids. DNA of the CDR3: TGCGCCAGCAGCTTGGGGTTTTCGGGGGACGAGCAGTACTTC. It specifies CASSLGFSGDEQYF.

This clonotype was observed many times. The V gene is TRBV24-1, the J gene TRBJ1-2, with TRBD1 identical over 7 bases. Trimming at V came to 5 bases and at J to 6 bases, leaving 2 bases not matched to a gene. Per germline, CDR1 KGHDR and CDR2 SFDVKD. The CDR3 loop spans 12 amino acids. CDR3 bases: TGTGCCACCAGTGCGGGGACAGATGGCTACACCTTC. The encoded protein is CATSAGTDGYTF.

There are a few counts of this clonotype. V is TRBV27 and J is TRBJ2-1; D not certain. There are 13 residues in the CDR3. Germline V CDR1 and CDR2: MNHEY, SMNVEV (reference sequence). Trimming stripped 4 bases from V and 8 bases from J, with 12 bases between. The CDR3 DNA is TGTGCCAGCAGTTCAGGCCTTCGGTATGAGCAGTTCTTC. Translating it yields CASSSGLRYEQFF.

V gene TRBV9 combines with J gene TRBJ2-2; D may be TRBD1 or TRBD2 (10 bases each). Trimming removed 4 bases from V and 4 bases from J, with 26 bases in between. There are 19 residues in the CDR3. CDR1 is SGDLS and CDR2 is YYNGEE in the germline V gene. The CDR3 nucleotides read TGTGCCAGCAGCAAGGGACAGGGGCTTCGGACTAGCGGCACCGGGGAGCTGTTTTTT. Translated, it gives CASSKGQGLRTSGTGELFF.

This clonotype was seen a few times. The chain employs TRBV5-6 and TRBJ2-2; D call uncertain. The V end was cut by 0 bases, the J end by 8 bases, with 5 bases between. Germline V CDR1 and CDR2: SGHDT, YYEEEE. This CDR3 contains 12 residues. This chain's CDR3 is CASSLVRGELFF. DNA for the CDR3: TGTGCCAGCAGCTTGGTGCGTGGGGAGCTGTTTTTT.